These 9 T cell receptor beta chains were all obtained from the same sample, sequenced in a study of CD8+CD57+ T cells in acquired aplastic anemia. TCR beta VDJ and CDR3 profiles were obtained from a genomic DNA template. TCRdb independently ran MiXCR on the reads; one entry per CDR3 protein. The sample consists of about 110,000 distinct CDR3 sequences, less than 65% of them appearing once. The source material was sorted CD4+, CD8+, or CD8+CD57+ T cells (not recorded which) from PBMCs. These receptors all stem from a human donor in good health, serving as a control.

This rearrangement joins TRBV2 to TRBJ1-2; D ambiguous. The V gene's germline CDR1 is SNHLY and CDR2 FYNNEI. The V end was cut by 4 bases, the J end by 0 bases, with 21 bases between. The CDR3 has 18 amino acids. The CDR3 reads CASSALRLDGGTNYGYTF. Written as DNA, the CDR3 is TGTGCCAGCAGTGCGTTAAGGTTGGACGGAGGAACTAACTATGGCTACACCTTC.

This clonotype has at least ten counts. CDR3 nucleotide sequence: TGTGCCACCAGCAGAGGCAGCGAGCAAGAGACCCAGTACTTC. It translates to CATSRGSEQETQYF. V usage is TRBV15 and J usage is TRBJ2-5, with D hard to call. This CDR3 region has 14 residues. CDR1 and CDR2 from the germline V gene are LNHNV and YYDKDF (reference sequence). The V end lost 1 base, the J end lost 2 bases, and 8 bases lay between the germline ends. The full variable domain, completed using reference TRBV15 and TRBJ2-5, is DAMVIQNPRYQVTQFGKPVTLSCSQTLNHNVMYWYQQKSSQAPKLLFHYYDKDFNNEADTPDNFQSRRPNTSFCFLDIRSPGLGDTAMYLCATSRGSEQETQYFGPGTRLLVL.

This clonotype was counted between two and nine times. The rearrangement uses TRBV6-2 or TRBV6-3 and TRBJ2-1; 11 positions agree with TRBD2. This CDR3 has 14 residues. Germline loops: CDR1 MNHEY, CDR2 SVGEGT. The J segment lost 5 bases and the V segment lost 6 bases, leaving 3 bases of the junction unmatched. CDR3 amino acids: CASSRLAGNNEQFF. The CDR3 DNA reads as TGTGCCAGCAGCCGACTAGCGGGGAACAATGAGCAGTTCTTC.

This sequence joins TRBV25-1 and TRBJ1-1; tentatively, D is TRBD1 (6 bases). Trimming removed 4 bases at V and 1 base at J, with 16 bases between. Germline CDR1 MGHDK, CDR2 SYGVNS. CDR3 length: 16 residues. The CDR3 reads CASSGYGRGQNTEAFF. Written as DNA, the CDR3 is TGTGCCAGCAGTGGATACGGCAGGGGCCAGAACACTGAAGCTTTCTTT.

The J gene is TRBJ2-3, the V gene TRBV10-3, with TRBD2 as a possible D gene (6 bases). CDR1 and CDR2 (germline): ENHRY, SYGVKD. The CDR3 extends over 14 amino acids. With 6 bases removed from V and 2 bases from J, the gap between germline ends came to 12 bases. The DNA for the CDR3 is TGTGCCATCAGCCTTAGCGGACCCACAGATACGCAGTATTTT. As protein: CAISLSGPTDTQYF.

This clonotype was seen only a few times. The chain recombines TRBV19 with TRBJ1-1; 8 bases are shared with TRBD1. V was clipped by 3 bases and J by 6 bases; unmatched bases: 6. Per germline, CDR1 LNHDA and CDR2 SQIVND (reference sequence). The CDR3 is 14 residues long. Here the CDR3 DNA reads TGTGCCAGTAGTATGGGTCAGGGGGCGGCTGAAGCTTTCTTT. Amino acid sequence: CASSMGQGAAEAFF. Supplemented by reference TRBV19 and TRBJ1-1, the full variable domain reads DGGITQSPKYLFRKEGQNVTLSCEQNLNHDAMYWYRQDPGQGLRLIYYSQIVNDFQKGDIAEGYSVSREKKESFPLTVTSAQKNPTAFYLCASSMGQGAAEAFFGQGTRLTVV.

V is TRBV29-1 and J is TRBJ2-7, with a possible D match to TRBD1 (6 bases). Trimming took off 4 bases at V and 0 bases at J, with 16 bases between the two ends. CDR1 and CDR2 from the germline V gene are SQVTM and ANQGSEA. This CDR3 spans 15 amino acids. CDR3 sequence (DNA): TGCAGCGTTGGCCCTACAGGGATGAACTCCTACGAGCAGTACTTC. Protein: CSVGPTGMNSYEQYF.

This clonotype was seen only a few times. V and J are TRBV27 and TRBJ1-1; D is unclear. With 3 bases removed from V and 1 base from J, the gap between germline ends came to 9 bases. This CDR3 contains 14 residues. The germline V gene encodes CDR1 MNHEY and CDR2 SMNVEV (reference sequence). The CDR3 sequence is CASSLSASNTEAFF. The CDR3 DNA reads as TGTGCCAGCAGTTTGTCGGCGTCGAACACTGAAGCTTTCTTT.

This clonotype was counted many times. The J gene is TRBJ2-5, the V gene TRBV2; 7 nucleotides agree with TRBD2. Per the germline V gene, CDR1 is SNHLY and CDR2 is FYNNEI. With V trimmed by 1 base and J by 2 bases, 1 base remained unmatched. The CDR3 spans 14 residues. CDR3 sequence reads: CASSEGGLQETQYF. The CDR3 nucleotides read TGTGCCAGCAGTGAAGGGGGACTACAAGAGACCCAGTACTTC.